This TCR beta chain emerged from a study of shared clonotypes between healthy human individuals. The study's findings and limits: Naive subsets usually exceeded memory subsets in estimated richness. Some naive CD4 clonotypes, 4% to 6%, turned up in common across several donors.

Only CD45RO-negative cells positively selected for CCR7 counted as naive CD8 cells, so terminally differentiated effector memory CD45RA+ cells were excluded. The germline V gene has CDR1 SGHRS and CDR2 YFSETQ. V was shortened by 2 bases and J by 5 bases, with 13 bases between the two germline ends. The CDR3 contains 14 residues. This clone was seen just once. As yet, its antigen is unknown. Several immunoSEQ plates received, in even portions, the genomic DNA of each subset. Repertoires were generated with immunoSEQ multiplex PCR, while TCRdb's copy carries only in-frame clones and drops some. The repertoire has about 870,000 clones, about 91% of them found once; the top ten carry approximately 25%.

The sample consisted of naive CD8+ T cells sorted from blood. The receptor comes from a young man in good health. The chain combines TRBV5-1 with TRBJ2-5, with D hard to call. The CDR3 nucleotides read TGCGCCAGCAGCTTATGGCCGAGTGACGAGACCCAGTACTTC. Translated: CASSLWPSDETQYF.